This record covers a single T cell receptor beta chain. The assay was immunoSEQ multiplex PCR, and TCRdb's table has in-frame clones only and misses some. The top ten hold 15% to 20% of the sample, which has hundreds of thousands of clones, around nine tenths seen once. The length of the CDR3 is 16 residues. V trimming: 1 base; J trimming: 5 bases; junction bases outside the gene matches: 9. The germline V gene has CDR1 MGHRA and CDR2 YSYEKL. The sample originates from a study of shared clonotypes between healthy human individuals. This receptor was identified in a man between 18 and 35 years old in good health. The material sequenced was memory CD8+ T cells sorted from blood. The subset here: CD45RO+ cells pooled with CCR7-negative TemRA cells. The genes are TRBV4-1 and TRBJ2-5, with TRBD2 matching over 8 bases. In nucleotides, the CDR3 is TGCGCCAGCAGCCAAGCTCCGGGACTAGAATCGGAGACCCAGTACTTC. Amino acid sequence: CASSQAPGLESETQYF.